This TCR beta chain is drawn from a study of immune cell composition in non-small cell lung cancer. This table comes from immunoSEQ multiplex PCR, and its TCRdb copy is limited to in-frame clones, with some not included. The repertoire holds 1,500 to 2,500 clones, with around 70% as singletons. V dropped 0 bases and J dropped 8 bases, with 16 bases sitting between them. This CDR3 has 15 amino acids. Germline assignment: CDR1 SNHLY and CDR2 FYNNEI. Normal lung was taken at the farthest possible site, at least 3 cm from tumour. This clone was detected only once. The TCR originated in a human donor with non-small cell lung cancer. What was sequenced was non-adjacent lung tissue. The V and J genes are TRBV2 and TRBJ1-2, with a tentative D call TRBD1 (6 bases). The CDR3 sequence: CASSEAGHPGDGYTF. CDR3 nucleotide sequence: TGTGCCAGCAGTGAAGCGGGACATCCCGGAGACGGCTACACCTTC. Using reference TRBV2 and TRBJ1-2 for the parts outside the CDR3, the full variable domain is EPEVTQTPSHQVTQMGQEVILRCVPISNHLYFYWYRQILGQKVEFLVSFYNNEISEKSEIFDDQFSVERPDGSNFTLKIRSTKLEDSAMYFCASSEAGHPGDGYTFGSGTRLTVV.